This T cell receptor beta chain was recorded in a study of Graves' ophthalmopathy and Graves' hyperthyroidism. Stable hyperthyroidism denotes an absence of ophthalmopathy throughout 18 months of follow-up. Study results and caveats: The blood repertoire also included most expanded thyroid clonotypes above 0.001 frequency.

Germline CDR1 MNHEY, CDR2 SMNVEV (reference sequence). This CDR3 is built from 14 residues. V dropped 6 bases and J dropped 5 bases, with 16 bases sitting between them. Notes on this clonotype: Its antigen is undetermined.

Amplification from RNA transcripts yielded the TCR beta CDR3 regions. HTBI primers primed a first-round RT-PCR, and a second-round multiplex PCR followed. From the multiplex PCR reads, TCRdb called clonotypes with MiXCR, one entry per CDR3 protein. The sample has hundreds of thousands of distinct CDR3 sequences; under 25% are singletons. Sequenced material: peripheral blood. The genes are TRBV27 and TRBJ1-1; possible D gene TRBD1, 6 bases. This clonotype was obtained from a woman aged 18-35 years with stable Graves' hyperthyroidism. The DNA for the CDR3 is TGTGCCAGCAGCCCCGCGGGGGGGCAAACTGAAGCTTTCTTT. This translates into CASSPAGGQTEAFF.